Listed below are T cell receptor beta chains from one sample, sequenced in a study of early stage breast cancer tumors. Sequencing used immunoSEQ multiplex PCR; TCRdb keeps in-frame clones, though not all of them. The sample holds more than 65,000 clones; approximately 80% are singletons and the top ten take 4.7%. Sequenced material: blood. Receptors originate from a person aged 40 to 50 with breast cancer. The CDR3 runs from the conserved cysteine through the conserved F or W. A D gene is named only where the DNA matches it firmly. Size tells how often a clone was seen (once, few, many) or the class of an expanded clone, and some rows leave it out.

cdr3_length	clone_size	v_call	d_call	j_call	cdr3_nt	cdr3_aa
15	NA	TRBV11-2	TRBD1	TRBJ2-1	TGTGCCAGCAGCTTAGGACAGGGCCCCTACAATGAGCAGTTCTTC	CASSLGQGPYNEQFF
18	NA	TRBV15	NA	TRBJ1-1	TGTGCCACCAGCGTTGGGGGTTCCTCTACGTCGTTGAACACTGAAGCTTTCTTT	CATSVGGSSTSLNTEAFF
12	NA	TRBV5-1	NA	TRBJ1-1	TGCGCCAGCAGCTTGGGGTACACTGAAGCTTTCTTT	CASSLGYTEAFF
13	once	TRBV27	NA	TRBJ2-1	TGTGCCAGCAGTGCCCGGGGGCGGGTGGAGCAGTTCTTC	CASSARGRVEQFF
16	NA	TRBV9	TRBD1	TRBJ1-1	TGTGCCAGCAGCCCTCGGACAGGGGGATTGAACACTGAAGCTTTCTTT	CASSPRTGGLNTEAFF
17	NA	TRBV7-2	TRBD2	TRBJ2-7	TGTGCCAGCAGCGCGAGCCCCTCAAGGATTAGCGGGAACGAGCAGTACTTC	CASSASPSRISGNEQYF
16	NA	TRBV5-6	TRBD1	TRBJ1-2	TGTGCCAGCAGCTTAAAATCCCAGGGGGCTAGCTATGGCTACACCTTC	CASSLKSQGASYGYTF
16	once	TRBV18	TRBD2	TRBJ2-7	TGTGCCAGCTCACCTGCGGAGGGACTAGCGAGTAGAGGGCAGTACTTC	CASSPAEGLASRGQYF
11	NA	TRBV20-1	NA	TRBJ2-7	TGCAGTGCTAGACTGGCCTACGAGCAGTACTTC	CSARLAYEQYF
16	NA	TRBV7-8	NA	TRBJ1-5	TGTGCCAGCAGCTTGTACCCGGATTATAGCAATCAGCCCCAGCATTTT	CASSLYPDYSNQPQHF
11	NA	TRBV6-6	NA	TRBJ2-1	TGTGCCAGCACCCTCTGGAATGAGCAGTTCTTC	CASTLWNEQFF
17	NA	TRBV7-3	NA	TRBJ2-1	TGTGCCAGCAGCTCAAATGCGGCAGGGATTGGCGACAATGAGCAGTTCTTC	CASSSNAAGIGDNEQFF
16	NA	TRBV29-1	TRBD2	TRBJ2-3	TGCAGCGCCTCCCCTAGGGCGGGAGGGCATTCAGATACGCAGTATTTT	CSASPRAGGHSDTQYF
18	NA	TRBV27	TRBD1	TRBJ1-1	TGTGCCAGCAAACAACAGGGGACGGGACTACCGAGGGACACTGAAGCTTTCTTT	CASKQQGTGLPRDTEAFF
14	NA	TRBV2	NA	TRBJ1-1	TGTGCCAGCAGTGGCACGGGGAGGGTCGGTGAAGCTTTCTTT	CASSGTGRVGEAFF
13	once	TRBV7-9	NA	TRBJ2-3	TGTGCCAGCAGCCTGGGCAATTGGGATACGCAGTATTTT	CASSLGNWDTQYF
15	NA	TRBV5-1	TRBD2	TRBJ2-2	TGCGCCAGCAGCTTGGTCTTGGGGGGGACCGGGGAGCTGTTTTTT	CASSLVLGGTGELFF
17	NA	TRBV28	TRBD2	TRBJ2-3	TGTGCCAGCAGTTCTGGACTAGCGGGAGCCAGCACAGATACGCAGTATTTT	CASSSGLAGASTDTQYF
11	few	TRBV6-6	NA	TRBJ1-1	TGTGCCAGCGGACTCCTAGGCGAAGCTTTCTTT	CASGLLGEAFF
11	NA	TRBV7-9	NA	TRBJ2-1	TGTGCCAGCAGCTCCATAAATGAGCAGTTCTTC	CASSSINEQFF
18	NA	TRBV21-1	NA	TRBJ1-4	TGTGCCAGCAGCGAAGGAGTTGTGCGTAGGGCAACTAATGAAAAACTGTTTTTT	CASSEGVVRRATNEKLFF
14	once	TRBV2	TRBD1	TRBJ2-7	TGTGCCAGCAGTTCACAGGGGCCATCCTACGAGCAGTACTTC	CASSSQGPSYEQYF
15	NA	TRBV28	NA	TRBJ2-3	TGTGCCAGCAGTTTCGGCACAGGATTTACAGATACGCAGTATTTT	CASSFGTGFTDTQYF